This paragraph covers one TCR beta chain sequence. Its antigen is still unknown. As TCR cDNA was made by 5'RACE template switching, a universal primer site and UMIs were added. TCRdb recomputed calls from the 5' RACE reads with MiXCR, one row per CDR3 protein. Among hundreds of thousands of distinct CDR3 sequences listed, roughly 14% were seen once. The CDR3 is 13 amino acids. Per germline, CDR1 DFQATT and CDR2 SNEGSKA (reference sequence). Trimming cost V 5 bases and J 2 bases, with 13 bases left between them. This entry comes from a study of T cells after yellow fever vaccination. Findings of the study overall: A large majority of primary-vaccination clones showed up again after the booster (roughly 96% CD4, roughly 88% CD8).

The sample here was PBMCs, taken on the day of the yellow fever booster vaccination. The chain combines TRBV20-1 with TRBJ2-7; D might be TRBD2 (6 bases). This receptor was obtained from a man aged 30 to 39 who received the YFV17D yellow fever vaccine. In nucleotides, the CDR3 is TGCAGTGCTTTGGGGGGTACGCCCTACGAGCAGTACTTC. Protein sequence: CSALGGTPYEQYF.